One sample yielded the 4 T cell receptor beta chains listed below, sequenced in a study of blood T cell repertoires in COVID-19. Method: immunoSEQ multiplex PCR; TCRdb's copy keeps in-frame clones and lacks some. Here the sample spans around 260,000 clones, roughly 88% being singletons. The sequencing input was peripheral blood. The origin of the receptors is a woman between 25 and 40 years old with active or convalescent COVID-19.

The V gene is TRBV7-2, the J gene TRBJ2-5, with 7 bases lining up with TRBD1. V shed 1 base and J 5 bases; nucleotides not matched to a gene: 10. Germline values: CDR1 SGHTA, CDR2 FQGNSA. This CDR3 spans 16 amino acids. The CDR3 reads CASSLESRGWGETQYF. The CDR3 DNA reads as TGTGCCAGCAGCTTAGAGTCCAGGGGGTGGGGCGAGACCCAGTACTTC.

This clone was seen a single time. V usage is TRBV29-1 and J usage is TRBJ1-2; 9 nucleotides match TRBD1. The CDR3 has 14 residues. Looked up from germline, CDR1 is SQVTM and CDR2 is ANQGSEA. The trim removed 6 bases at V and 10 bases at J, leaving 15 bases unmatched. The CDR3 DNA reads TGCAGCGTGCAGCCGGGACAGGGTCTTATGGACTACACCTTC. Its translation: CSVQPGQGLMDYTF.

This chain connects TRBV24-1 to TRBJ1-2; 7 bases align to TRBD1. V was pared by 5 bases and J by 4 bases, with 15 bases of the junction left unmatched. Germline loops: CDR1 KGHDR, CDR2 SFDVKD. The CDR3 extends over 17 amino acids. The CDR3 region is CATSALPRQGVFYGYTF. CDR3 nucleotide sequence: TGTGCCACCAGTGCCCTACCTCGTCAGGGGGTCTTCTATGGCTACACCTTC.

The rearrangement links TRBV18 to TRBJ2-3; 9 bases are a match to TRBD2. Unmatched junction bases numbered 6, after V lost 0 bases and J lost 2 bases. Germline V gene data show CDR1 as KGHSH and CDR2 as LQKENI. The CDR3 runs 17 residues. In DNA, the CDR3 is TGTGCCAGCTCACCACCTCGAGCGGGGGGCCCCACAGATACGCAGTATTTT. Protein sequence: CASSPPRAGGPTDTQYF.